This paragraph reports one T cell receptor (beta chain). Its specificity is not known. CDR3 size: 13 residues. V lost 2 bases and J 9 bases, leaving 11 bases between the germline ends. CDR1 is MDHEN, CDR2 SYDVKM, per germline. These data are taken from a study of OX40 agonist ivuxolimab in advanced cancers. Overall study: With ivuxolimab, an agonistic anti-OX40 (CD134) antibody, patients were treated. Ivuxolimab doses were 0.01, 0.1, 0.3, 1.5, 3 or 10 mg/kg every 2 weeks.

Study-level results: In the 0.1-3.0 mg/kg groups, partial responders showed among the lowest expansion.

The protocol was immunoSEQ multiplex PCR, while the TCRdb copy is restricted to in-frame clones and leaves out a portion. The sample has tens of thousands of clones, around 86% seen once. The V gene is TRBV28, the J gene TRBJ1-5, with D uncertain. The receptor was isolated from an adult with an advanced solid tumor such as melanoma, head and neck, liver or kidney cancer. The sample consisted of CD4+ or CD8+ T cells sorted from blood, taken in a trial of the OX40 agonist ivuxolimab. CDR3: CASSLGGVGPQHF. The CDR3 coding sequence is TGTGCCAGCAGTTTAGGAGGAGTGGGGCCCCAGCATTTT.